Reported below is one T cell receptor beta chain. This sample stems from a study of blood T cell repertoires in COVID-19. Study at large: T cells, B-cell-depleted T cells, or PBMCs supplied cDNA or gDNA.

Under the authors' procedure: Amplification of reference gene primers provided the estimated nucleated cell counts. Sequencing was performed with immunoSEQ multiplex PCR; in TCRdb, only in-frame clones are kept and a portion is missing. V and J calls and clone size are those listed in that table; D and trimming were worked out from the DNA. The data contain some 150,000 clones, 78% of them singletons. The sequence was collected from a woman aged 80 or older with acute or convalescent COVID-19. The sequencing sample was made of peripheral blood.

CDR3 nucleotides: TGCGCCAGCAGGGATCAGGGGGGAGTCGGCTACACCTTC. Translating gives CASRDQGGVGYTF. V is TRBV5-1 and J is TRBJ1-2; 7 nucleotides agree with TRBD1. The junction had 9 bases not matched to a gene; V was cut back by 5 bases and J by 8 bases. The CDR3 has 13 amino acids. The germline V gene has CDR1 SGHRS and CDR2 YFSETQ.